These 18 T cell receptor beta chains were sequenced from one sample in a study of blood T cells in healthy people across ages. Primers used in a second PCR of about 6 to 11 cycles were a sample-barcoded 5' primer and a J-beta primer mix. MiXCR was run by TCRdb on the 5' RACE reads, yielding one entry per CDR3 protein. The sample lists roughly 900,000 distinct CDR3 sequences; around 26% were seen once. The specimen sequenced was blood. These TCRs come from an elderly woman in good health.

Worth noting for this clonotype: A read error may explain this, as a much larger clone is one base away. The J gene is TRBJ1-2, the V gene TRBV20-1; no clear D. Between the trimmed V and J ends, which lost 7 bases and 4 bases, there was a span of 7 bases. Germline loops: CDR1 DFQATT, CDR2 SNEGSKA (reference sequence). CDR3 length equals 10 residues. CDR3 residues: CSGRGYGYTF. The CDR3 region has the DNA TGCAGTGGACGGGGCTATGGCTACACCTTC.

This clonotype was observed a handful of times. V gene TRBV20-1 combines with J gene TRBJ1-6; TRBD1 matches 7 bases. CDR1 and CDR2 from the germline V gene are DFQATT and SNEGSKA (reference sequence). The length of the CDR3 is 14 residues. V shed 0 bases and J 9 bases; nucleotides not matched to a gene: 5. DNA of the CDR3: TGCAGTGCTAGAGATGACAGGGCCTTTTCACCCCTCCACTTT. It yields the protein CSARDDRAFSPLHF.

This clonotype appeared a few times. The chain is built from TRBV24-1 and TRBJ2-2; 9 bases fit TRBD2. Germline lookup yields CDR1 KGHDR and CDR2 SFDVKD. V gave up 3 bases and J gave up 0 bases; unmatched junction bases: 10. CDR3 length: 19 residues. This CDR3 reads CATSDPFSRGGSNTGELFF. CDR3 bases: TGTGCCACCAGTGATCCTTTCTCGCGGGGGGGCTCGAACACCGGGGAGCTGTTTTTT.

As concerns this clonotype: A read error may account for a junction end that differs from germline. The chain employs TRBV6-4 and TRBJ2-1; tentatively, D is TRBD1 (5 bases). The V gene's germline CDR1 is MRHNA and CDR2 SNTAGT. The CDR3 runs to 13 residues. The CDR3 protein is CASSDSDNNERFF. The CDR3 bases are TGTGCCAGCAGTGACTCGGACAACAATGAGCGGTTCTTC.

This clonotype was observed a few times. The genes are TRBV6-1 and TRBJ1-5; the D is unclear. The V and J ends lost 7 bases and 2 bases respectively, with 15 bases between them. Germline CDR1 and CDR2: MNHNS and SASEGT. There are 15 residues in the CDR3. This CDR3 reads CASKSLGDGNQPQHF. Here the CDR3 DNA reads TGTGCCAGCAAATCCCTCGGGGATGGCAATCAGCCCCAGCATTTT.

The CDR3 coding sequence is TGTGCCAGCAGCGTAGCTAACTCTGGAAACACCATATATTTT. Translated: CASSVANSGNTIYF. The V and J genes are TRBV9 and TRBJ1-3; no definite D call. Trimming left V 0 bases short and J 0 bases short, with 4 bases between. This CDR3 is 14 amino acids long. Germline assignment: CDR1 SGDLS and CDR2 YYNGEE.

This clonotype was seen many times. The V gene is TRBV10-3, the J gene TRBJ2-7, with 11 nucleotides matching TRBD1. The CDR3 extends over 13 amino acids. With V trimmed by 8 bases and J by 2 bases, 2 bases remained unmatched. The germline V gene has CDR1 ENHRY and CDR2 SYGVKD. CDR3 protein: CAIWGQGAYEQYF. CDR3 DNA sequence: TGTGCCATCTGGGGACAGGGGGCCTACGAGCAGTACTTC.

This clonotype was detected a few times. The V gene is TRBV28, the J gene TRBJ1-2, with 7 bases lining up with TRBD1. In germline, CDR1 is MDHEN, CDR2 SYDVKM. Trimming removed 5 bases from V and 4 bases from J; junction bases left unmatched: 10. The length of the CDR3 is 15 residues. CDR3 DNA: TGTGCCAGCAGTCGACAGGGTTGTTCGACCTATGGCTACACCTTC. It encodes CASSRQGCSTYGYTF.

This clonotype came up many times. The CDR3 DNA follows: TGCAGTGCTAGCTTGACAGGGGAAAGGGAAAACATTCAGTACTTC. Translation gives CSASLTGERENIQYF. The chain combines TRBV20-1 with TRBJ2-4, with 8 bases lining up with TRBD1. Germline V gene data show CDR1 as DFQATT and CDR2 as SNEGSKA (reference sequence). The CDR3 length is 15 residues. The V gene end was trimmed by 3 bases and the J gene end by 5 bases; junction bases not matched to a gene: 9.

This clonotype was counted between two and nine times. The chain recombines TRBV10-3 with TRBJ1-2; a possible D gene is TRBD1 (5 bases). The CDR3 consists of 13 residues. CDR1 is ENHRY, CDR2 SYGVKD, per germline. Trimming took 5 bases from V and 3 from J, leaving 10 bases between them. The CDR3 DNA reads as TGTGCCATCAGTAAGGGGCTACACTATGGCTACACCTTC. Protein product: CAISKGLHYGYTF.

V is TRBV15 and J is TRBJ2-4; D call uncertain. The J call may be mistaken, given a closer DNA end match to TRBJ2-7. CDR3 size: 13 residues. Germline loops: CDR1 LNHNV, CDR2 YYDKDF (reference sequence). The CDR3 spells CATSGSDSYEQYF. CDR3 DNA sequence: TGTGCCACCAGCGGGTCAGACTCGTACGAGCAGTACTTC.

The sample holds a few counts of this clonotype. This chain joins TRBV20-1 and TRBJ1-1; D is undetermined. Germline CDR1 reads DFQATT; CDR2 reads SNEGSKA (reference sequence). Trimming stripped 0 bases from V and 6 bases from J, with 5 bases between. The CDR3 is 11 amino acids. The CDR3 DNA reads as TGCAGTGCTAGAGATGGGGCTGAAGCTTTCTTT. Its translation is CSARDGAEAFF.

Worth noting for this clonotype: The junction differs from germline at one of its ends, possibly a read error. The CDR3 bases are TGTGCCAGCAGGTTATCACAGGGTAATCAGCCCCAGCATTTT. Its protein is CASRLSQGNQPQHF. This sequence joins TRBV27 and TRBJ1-5; D may be TRBD1 (6 bases). Germline lookup yields CDR1 MNHEY and CDR2 SMNVEV (reference sequence). This CDR3 comprises 14 residues.

V usage is TRBV5-1 and J usage is TRBJ1-4, with D unresolved. V shed 6 bases and J shed 0 bases, with 12 bases lying between them. Per the germline V gene, CDR1 is SGHRS and CDR2 is YFSETQ. This CDR3 is 15 amino acids long. The DNA for the CDR3 is TGCGCCAGCAAACCCAACAGTGCAACTAATGAAAAACTGTTTTTT. Translating gives CASKPNSATNEKLFF.

The V and J genes are TRBV12-3 or TRBV12-4 and TRBJ1-2; the D is unclear. This CDR3 is built from 15 residues. V lost 2 bases and J lost 0, with 10 bases in between. The CDR3 is CASSLWTEANYGYTF. The CDR3 region has the DNA TGTGCCAGCAGTTTATGGACGGAAGCTAACTATGGCTACACCTTC.

This clonotype was counted many times. The rearrangement uses TRBV7-9 and TRBJ1-2; tentatively, D is TRBD1 (6 bases). Trimming shortened V by 6 bases and J by 1 base, and 12 bases separated the two germline ends. The CDR3 consists of 14 residues. CDR1 and CDR2 (germline): SEHNR, FQNEAQ (reference sequence). CDR3 sequence (DNA): TGTGCCAGCAGTCGTTACAGGGATAACTATGGCTACACCTTC. This encodes CASSRYRDNYGYTF.

This clonotype was detected many times. The V gene is TRBV5-6, the J gene TRBJ1-2; 11 bases are a match to TRBD1. CDR1 and CDR2 (germline): SGHDT, YYEEEE. The CDR3 totals 15 residues. The junction had 6 bases not matched to a gene; V was cut back by 4 bases and J by 4 bases. CDR3 amino acids: CASSIGQGAGYGYTF. The CDR3 nucleotides read TGTGCCAGCAGCATCGGACAGGGGGCAGGCTATGGCTACACCTTC.

This clonotype has a count of ten or more. The chain couples TRBV7-6 to TRBJ2-1, with 8 bases aligning to TRBD1. V lost 4 bases to trimming and J lost 1 base; unmatched junction nucleotides: 6. The CDR3 spans 16 residues. The V gene's germline CDR1 is SGHVS and CDR2 FNYEAQ. The DNA of the CDR3 is TGTGCCAGCAGCTCCAGACAGGGGAAGTCCTACAATGAGCAGTTCTTC. Its translation is CASSSRQGKSYNEQFF.